Presented here are 21 T cell receptor beta chains from one specimen sequenced in a study of blood T cells in healthy people across ages. Together with a sample-barcoded 5' primer, a J-beta primer mix was included in a second PCR lasting about 7 to 11 cycles. TCRdb fed the 5' RACE reads into MiXCR, producing one record per CDR3 protein. The sample lists approximately 600,000 distinct CDR3 sequences; about 53% were seen once. The sample consisted of blood. Receptors were obtained from a man in his sixties in good health.

The rearrangement links TRBV11-2 to TRBJ2-1, with D possibly being TRBD2 (6 bases). Trimming took off 1 base at V and 3 bases at J, with 13 bases between the two ends. This CDR3 has 16 amino acids. The V gene's germline CDR1 is SGHAT and CDR2 FQNNGV. In nucleotides, the CDR3 is TGTGCCAGCAGCTTAGGGGGGGTGTTGGACTACAATGAGCAGTTCTTC. Amino acid sequence: CASSLGGVLDYNEQFF.

This chain connects TRBV10-2 to TRBJ2-2; possible D gene TRBD2, 5 bases. CDR1 WSHSY and CDR2 SAAADI come from the germline V gene. V was cut by 2 bases and J by 4 bases, with 8 bases left in between. This CDR3 comprises 14 residues. CDR3: CASSEQEATGELFF. The CDR3 nucleotides are TGCGCCAGCAGTGAGCAGGAGGCCACCGGGGAGCTGTTTTTT.

In its sample, this clonotype was seen a few times. The chain carries TRBV5-1 and TRBJ2-1; either TRBD1 or TRBD2 may fit D (5 bases each). V was shortened by 4 bases and J by 5 bases, with 19 bases between the two germline ends. CDR3 length: 16 residues. The germline CDR1 and CDR2 sequences are SGHRS and YFSETQ. CDR3 loop: CASSEQEARGDNEQFF. The CDR3 DNA reads TGCGCCAGCAGCGAACAGGAGGCTCGGGGCGACAATGAGCAGTTCTTC.

The chain employs TRBV5-5 and TRBJ2-7; 7 bases match TRBD2. J lost 2 bases, V lost 4 bases, and 12 bases had no gene match. CDR3 length equals 16 residues. Per the germline V gene, CDR1 is SGHKS and CDR2 is YYEKEE (reference sequence). For the CDR3, the DNA is TGTGCCAGCAGCGCGGGGAGGGTGCTTTTCCCCTACGAGCAGTACTTC. Protein product: CASSAGRVLFPYEQYF.

The V call is TRBV6-2 or TRBV6-3, the J call TRBJ2-7; weak D call: TRBD2 (6 bases). Trimming removed 0 bases at V and 6 bases at J, with 12 bases between. The CDR3 spans 14 residues. The V gene's germline CDR1 is MNHEY and CDR2 SVGEGT. The CDR3 DNA reads as TGTGCCAGCAGTTACTCGTCACGGGGAGGCGAGCAGTACTTC. Amino acid sequence: CASSYSSRGGEQYF.

The J gene is TRBJ2-7, the V gene TRBV7-2; D gene ambiguous. Germline V gene lookup returns CDR1 SGHTA and CDR2 FQGNSA. CDR3 length equals 14 residues. Trimming took off 2 bases at V and 3 bases at J, with 11 bases between the two ends. The CDR3 sequence is CASSLLGGIYEQYF. In DNA form, the CDR3 reads TGTGCCAGCAGCTTACTCGGCGGTATCTACGAGCAGTACTTC.

The CDR3 spells CASSRAGTGVYGYTF. The CDR3 region has the DNA TGTGCCAGCAGCCGGGCCGGGACAGGGGTCTATGGCTACACCTTC. The genes are TRBV3-1 and TRBJ1-2; 10 bases are shared with TRBD1. Germline CDR1 LGHDT, CDR2 YNNKEL (reference sequence). V shed 4 bases, J shed 4 bases, and the junction held 6 bases outside the gene matches. The CDR3 runs to 15 residues.

CDR3 loop: CASSSSANTEAFF. CDR3 coding DNA: TGTGCCAGCAGCTCGTCGGCGAACACTGAAGCTTTCTTT. The rearrangement uses TRBV7-6 and TRBJ1-1; no definite D call. Trimming pared 4 bases from V and 1 base from J, leaving 7 bases between. Germline CDR1 and CDR2: SGHVS and FNYEAQ. This CDR3 is built from 13 residues.

This rearrangement joins TRBV4-2 to TRBJ2-3, with D hard to call. This CDR3 is built from 13 residues. Germline-derived CDR1 and CDR2 are LGHNA and YNFKEQ. V gave up 0 bases and J gave up 10 bases, with 11 bases separating them. CDR3 sequence reads: CASSQDKGNAQYF. In DNA, the CDR3 is TGTGCCAGCAGCCAAGATAAGGGAAATGCGCAGTATTTT.

This clonotype was observed a handful of times. The rearrangement joins TRBV29-1 to TRBJ2-2, with 7 bases that match TRBD1. The V gene end was trimmed by 6 bases and the J gene end by 2 bases; junction bases not matched to a gene: 9. The germline V gene encodes CDR1 SQVTM and CDR2 ANQGSEA. The CDR3 contains 15 residues. The chain's CDR3 is CSVDPGTDNTGELFF. The CDR3 DNA reads TGCAGCGTAGACCCCGGGACAGATAACACCGGGGAGCTGTTTTTT.

CDR3 residues: CASSEIGVGLAGGRSYNEQFF. DNA for the CDR3: TGTGCCAGCAGTGAAATCGGGGTTGGTCTAGCGGGGGGTCGCTCCTACAATGAGCAGTTCTTC. The chain couples TRBV2 to TRBJ2-1; 11 nucleotides agree with TRBD2. The trim removed 2 bases at V and 0 bases at J, leaving 15 bases unmatched. Germline CDR1 SNHLY, CDR2 FYNNEI. This CDR3 has 21 residues.

This chain uses TRBV5-5 with TRBJ1-5; D is possibly TRBD1 (6 bases). Germline-derived CDR1 and CDR2 are SGHKS and YYEKEE (reference sequence). Trimming shortened V by 0 bases and J by 5 bases, and 18 bases separated the two germline ends. The length of the CDR3 is 17 residues. CDR3 sequence: CASSLAWLGRGDQPQHF. The DNA of the CDR3 is TGTGCCAGCAGCTTGGCCTGGCTGGGCAGGGGCGATCAGCCCCAGCATTTT.

This clonotype was counted a few times. The chain is built from TRBV10-3 and TRBJ2-5; 10 bases agree with TRBD1. V trimming: 6 bases; J trimming: 5 bases; junction bases outside the gene matches: 12. CDR1 and CDR2 from the germline V gene are ENHRY and SYGVKD. This CDR3 has 16 amino acids. The CDR3 is CAISGQGGMGGETQYF. The CDR3 DNA is TGTGCCATCAGCGGACAGGGGGGGATGGGCGGGGAGACCCAGTACTTC.

About this clonotype itself: The junction departs from the called germline gene at one end, perhaps through a read error. This chain connects TRBV20-1 to TRBJ2-3, with TRBD1 identical over 8 bases. The germline V gene has CDR1 DFQATT and CDR2 SNEGSKA (reference sequence). The length of the CDR3 is 13 residues. The CDR3 loop is CSARTGYTDTLYF. CDR3 in DNA: TGCAGTGCCCGGACAGGGTACACAGATACGCTGTATTTT.

Only one count was recorded for this clonotype. The V call is TRBV11-2, the J call TRBJ1-1; 7 bases map to TRBD1. The CDR3 extends over 15 amino acids. Per the germline V gene, CDR1 is SGHAT and CDR2 is FQNNGV. Trimming cost V 3 bases and J 0 bases; bases outside gene matches: 4. CDR3 amino acids: CASSLGQSMNTEAFF. CDR3 nucleotide sequence: TGTGCCAGCAGCTTGGGACAGTCGATGAACACTGAAGCTTTCTTT.

The rearrangement uses TRBV7-2 and TRBJ2-1; D is possibly TRBD1 or TRBD2 (5 bases each). Trimming took 4 bases from V and 12 from J, leaving 13 bases between them. The CDR3 runs 12 residues. Germline V CDR1 and CDR2: SGHTA, FQGNSA. CDR3 in amino acids: CASSSNRGTQFF. The CDR3 nucleotides are TGTGCCAGCAGCTCTAATCGAGGGACGCAGTTCTTC.

This clonotype was picked up a small number of times. The chain links TRBV4-2 to TRBJ2-5; D is perhaps TRBD2 (5 bases). CDR1 and CDR2 (germline): LGHNA, YNFKEQ. The CDR3 has 15 residues. Trimming cost V 0 bases and J 0 bases, with 8 bases left between them. CDR3 in DNA: TGTGCCAGCAGCCAAGACGGGGATAACCAAGAGACCCAGTACTTC. It translates to CASSQDGDNQETQYF.

The sample holds a few counts of this clonotype. The chain is built from TRBV6-2 or TRBV6-3 and TRBJ2-7; 11 positions match TRBD2. This CDR3 region has 15 residues. The germline CDR1 and CDR2 sequences are MNHEY and SVGEGT. With V trimmed by 2 bases and J by 3 bases, 3 bases remained unmatched. The CDR3 reads CASSYKGTSGYEQYF. CDR3 DNA: TGTGCCAGCAGTTACAAGGGGACTAGCGGCTACGAGCAGTACTTC.

The chain couples TRBV21-1 to TRBJ2-3; the table calls TRBD1, which could not be checked here. TRBV21-1 is listed as a pseudogene. CDR3 length: 18 amino acids. The CDR3 sequence is CASSKVVSGQAITDTQYF. As DNA, the CDR3 is TGTGCCAGCAGCAAAGTTGTGTCAGGACAGGCGATCACAGATACGCAGTATTTT.

V usage is TRBV27 and J usage is TRBJ1-4; weak D call: TRBD1 (5 bases). V gave up 1 base and J gave up 6 bases, with 12 bases separating them. The CDR3 totals 15 residues. Germline CDR1 is MNHEY and CDR2 is SMNVEV (reference sequence). The DNA for the CDR3 is TGTGCCAGCAGTTTATTGGGGGAGGGTGATGAAAAACTGTTTTTT. The encoded protein is CASSLLGEGDEKLFF.

This clonotype was observed once. The chain joins TRBV11-2 to TRBJ2-7; 7 positions match TRBD2. V lost 7 bases to trimming and J lost 2 bases; unmatched junction nucleotides: 8. The CDR3 consists of 14 residues. Per germline, CDR1 SGHAT and CDR2 FQNNGV. This chain's CDR3 is CASKLGLSTYEQYF. For the CDR3, the DNA is TGTGCCAGCAAGTTGGGACTATCTACCTACGAGCAGTACTTC.